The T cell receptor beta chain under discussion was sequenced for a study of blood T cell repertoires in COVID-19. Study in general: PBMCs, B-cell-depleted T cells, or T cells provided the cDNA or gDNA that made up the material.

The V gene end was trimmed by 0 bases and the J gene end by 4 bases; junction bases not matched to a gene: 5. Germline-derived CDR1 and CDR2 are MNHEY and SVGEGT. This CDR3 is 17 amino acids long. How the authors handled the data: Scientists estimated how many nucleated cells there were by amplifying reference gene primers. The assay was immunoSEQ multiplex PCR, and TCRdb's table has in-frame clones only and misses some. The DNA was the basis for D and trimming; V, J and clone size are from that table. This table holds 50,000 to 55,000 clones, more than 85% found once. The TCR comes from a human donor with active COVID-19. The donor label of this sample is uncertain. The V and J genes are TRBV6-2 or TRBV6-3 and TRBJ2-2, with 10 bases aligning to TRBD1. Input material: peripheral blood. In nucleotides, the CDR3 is TGTGCCAGCAGTTACTCGACCGGGACAGGGGTCACCGGGGAGCTGTTTTTT. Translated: CASSYSTGTGVTGELFF.